This is a list of T cell receptor beta chains from one sample in a study of shared clonotypes between healthy human individuals. Clones were sequenced by immunoSEQ multiplex PCR, and TCRdb holds only the in-frame ones, with some missing. The sample has millions of clones, just over 90% seen once. The specimen was naive CD4+ T cells from PBMCs. Every receptor here comes from a man aged 18 to 30 in good health. Some clones in this sample may be carry-over from other donors' samples. CDR3s include the opening cysteine and the closing phenylalanine or tryptophan. The order of the fields is V gene, CDR3 length, J gene, clone size, D gene, CDR3 protein, CDR3 DNA. A D gene is named only where the DNA matches it firmly. Not every row has a clone size; where given, it reads once, few, many or a size class.

v_call: TRBV27; cdr3_length: 15; j_call: TRBJ1-1; clone_size: once; d_call: .; cdr3_aa: CASSWRGHTNTEAFF; cdr3_nt: TGTGCCAGCAGTTGGCGGGGACACACGAACACTGAAGCTTTCTTT
v_call: TRBV19; cdr3_length: 13; j_call: TRBJ1-2; clone_size: few; d_call: .; cdr3_aa: CASRLTGDYGYTF; cdr3_nt: TGTGCCAGTAGGTTGACGGGAGACTATGGCTACACCTTC
v_call: TRBV10-3; cdr3_length: 15; j_call: TRBJ2-7; clone_size: .; d_call: TRBD2; cdr3_aa: CAISSELAGSYEQYF; cdr3_nt: TGTGCCATCAGTAGTGAACTAGCGGGTTCCTACGAGCAGTACTTC
v_call: TRBV6-6; cdr3_length: 16; j_call: TRBJ1-3; clone_size: .; d_call: .; cdr3_aa: CASSYGGESSGNTIYF; cdr3_nt: TGTGCCAGCAGTTACGGGGGGGAGAGCTCTGGAAACACCATATATTTT
v_call: TRBV4-3; cdr3_length: 15; j_call: TRBJ2-1; clone_size: .; d_call: TRBD2; cdr3_aa: CASSQENSAGNEQFF; cdr3_nt: TGCGCCAGCAGCCAAGAAAACTCAGCGGGGAATGAGCAGTTCTTC
v_call: TRBV5-4; cdr3_length: 13; j_call: TRBJ2-7; clone_size: .; d_call: .; cdr3_aa: CASSLGQRDEQYF; cdr3_nt: TGTGCCAGCAGCTTGGGACAGCGCGACGAGCAGTACTTC
v_call: TRBV28; cdr3_length: 13; j_call: TRBJ2-7; clone_size: .; d_call: TRBD1; cdr3_aa: CATATGPTYEQYF; cdr3_nt: TGTGCCACCGCGACAGGGCCAACCTACGAGCAGTACTTC
v_call: TRBV15; cdr3_length: 14; j_call: TRBJ1-4; clone_size: once; d_call: .; cdr3_aa: CATSRGGGNEKLFF; cdr3_nt: TGTGCCACCAGCAGAGGCGGGGGCAATGAAAAACTGTTTTTT
v_call: TRBV7-2; cdr3_length: 15; j_call: TRBJ2-1; clone_size: .; d_call: TRBD2; cdr3_aa: CASSLSGDSYNEQFF; cdr3_nt: TGTGCCAGCAGCTTAAGCGGGGACTCCTACAATGAGCAGTTCTTC
v_call: TRBV6-5; cdr3_length: 13; j_call: TRBJ1-1; clone_size: .; d_call: TRBD1; cdr3_aa: CASTRTGGSEAFF; cdr3_nt: TGTGCCAGCACTCGGACAGGGGGGTCTGAAGCTTTCTTT
v_call: TRBV30; cdr3_length: 13; j_call: TRBJ1-1; clone_size: .; d_call: .; cdr3_aa: CAWTTGGNTEAFF; cdr3_nt: TGTGCCTGGACAACCGGGGGGAACACTGAAGCTTTCTTT
v_call: TRBV5-4; cdr3_length: 17; j_call: TRBJ2-1; clone_size: .; d_call: .; cdr3_aa: CASSPAQGSSLRWEQFF; cdr3_nt: TGTGCCAGCAGCCCGGCACAGGGTTCGTCCCTGCGGTGGGAGCAGTTCTTC
v_call: TRBV7-3; cdr3_length: 15; j_call: TRBJ1-1; clone_size: .; d_call: .; cdr3_aa: CASSQHQTWSTEAFF; cdr3_nt: TGTGCCAGCAGCCAACACCAAACATGGAGCACTGAAGCTTTCTTT
v_call: TRBV5-4; cdr3_length: 13; j_call: TRBJ2-7; clone_size: .; d_call: .; cdr3_aa: CASSEYRMDEQYF; cdr3_nt: TGTGCCAGCAGCGAATACAGAATGGATGAGCAGTACTTC
v_call: TRBV6-4; cdr3_length: 12; j_call: TRBJ2-3; clone_size: .; d_call: .; cdr3_aa: CASSPSGDTQYF; cdr3_nt: TGTGCCAGCAGCCCCTCCGGGGATACGCAGTATTTT
v_call: TRBV4-1; cdr3_length: 15; j_call: TRBJ2-5; clone_size: .; d_call: .; cdr3_aa: CASSQDLTYQETQYF; cdr3_nt: TGCGCCAGCAGCCAAGATTTGACGTACCAAGAGACCCAGTACTTC
v_call: TRBV19; cdr3_length: 16; j_call: TRBJ2-7; clone_size: .; d_call: TRBD1; cdr3_aa: CASSAPGTGHPYEQYF; cdr3_nt: TGTGCCAGTAGTGCACCCGGGACAGGGCATCCCTACGAGCAGTACTTC
v_call: TRBV28; cdr3_length: 13; j_call: TRBJ1-5; clone_size: .; d_call: .; cdr3_aa: CASGGDSNQPQHF; cdr3_nt: TGTGCCAGTGGGGGGGATAGCAATCAGCCCCAGCATTTT
v_call: TRBV29-1; cdr3_length: 14; j_call: TRBJ2-5; clone_size: .; d_call: .; cdr3_aa: CSVAPGGLQETQYF; cdr3_nt: TGCAGCGTTGCTCCAGGGGGGCTCCAAGAGACCCAGTACTTC
v_call: TRBV6-1; cdr3_length: 14; j_call: TRBJ2-7; clone_size: .; d_call: .; cdr3_aa: CASSVDRQIYEQYF; cdr3_nt: TGTGCCAGCAGTGTTGACCGACAAATCTACGAGCAGTACTTC
v_call: TRBV4-1; cdr3_length: 16; j_call: TRBJ2-7; clone_size: .; d_call: TRBD2; cdr3_aa: CASSQWVTSGSYEQYF; cdr3_nt: TGCGCCAGCAGCCAATGGGTTACCAGCGGGAGTTACGAGCAGTACTTC
v_call: TRBV25-1; cdr3_length: 18; j_call: TRBJ2-2; clone_size: .; d_call: TRBD2; cdr3_aa: CASSELFLLAGSTGELFF; cdr3_nt: TGTGCCAGCAGTGAATTGTTTTTACTAGCGGGAAGCACCGGGGAGCTGTTTTTT
v_call: TRBV5-1; cdr3_length: 13; j_call: TRBJ1-3; clone_size: .; d_call: .; cdr3_aa: CASSLGHGNTIYF; cdr3_nt: TGCGCCAGCAGCTTGGGCCATGGAAACACCATATATTTT
v_call: TRBV5-1; cdr3_length: 15; j_call: TRBJ1-1; clone_size: .; d_call: TRBD1; cdr3_aa: CASSWTGGASTEAFF; cdr3_nt: TGCGCCAGCAGCTGGACAGGGGGCGCGAGCACTGAAGCTTTCTTT
v_call: TRBV5-1; cdr3_length: 13; j_call: TRBJ2-1; clone_size: .; d_call: .; cdr3_aa: CASSLVVTAEQFF; cdr3_nt: TGCGCCAGCAGCTTGGTGGTGACAGCAGAGCAGTTCTTC
v_call: TRBV5-8; cdr3_length: 14; j_call: TRBJ1-5; clone_size: .; d_call: TRBD1; cdr3_aa: CASRRQGAGQPQHF; cdr3_nt: TGTGCCAGCAGACGGCAGGGGGCGGGTCAGCCCCAGCATTTT
v_call: TRBV9; cdr3_length: 15; j_call: TRBJ2-3; clone_size: .; d_call: .; cdr3_aa: CASSVASLVADTQYF; cdr3_nt: TGTGCCAGCAGCGTAGCTTCCCTAGTGGCAGATACGCAGTATTTT
v_call: TRBV28; cdr3_length: 16; j_call: TRBJ2-1; clone_size: .; d_call: TRBD2; cdr3_aa: CASSFWSSGSYNEQFF; cdr3_nt: TGTGCCAGCAGTTTCTGGTCTAGCGGGAGCTACAATGAGCAGTTCTTC
v_call: TRBV7-9; cdr3_length: 13; j_call: TRBJ1-2; clone_size: .; d_call: .; cdr3_aa: CASSLDTYYGYTF; cdr3_nt: TGTGCCAGCAGCTTGGACACCTACTATGGCTACACCTTC
v_call: TRBV5-4; cdr3_length: 15; j_call: TRBJ2-1; clone_size: .; d_call: TRBD2; cdr3_aa: CASSLAGGTYNEQFF; cdr3_nt: TGTGCCAGCAGTCTAGCGGGAGGTACCTACAATGAGCAGTTCTTC
v_call: TRBV2; cdr3_length: 19; j_call: TRBJ2-2; clone_size: .; d_call: TRBD2; cdr3_aa: CASSTGLAGRRKNTGELFF; cdr3_nt: TGTGCCAGCAGTACTGGACTAGCGGGCCGCCGTAAGAACACCGGGGAGCTGTTTTTT
v_call: TRBV14; cdr3_length: 15; j_call: TRBJ2-7; clone_size: .; d_call: .; cdr3_aa: CASSQFVRGVDEQYF; cdr3_nt: TGTGCCAGCAGCCAGTTTGTCAGAGGGGTCGACGAGCAGTACTTC
v_call: TRBV5-1; cdr3_length: 17; j_call: TRBJ1-1; clone_size: .; d_call: .; cdr3_aa: CASSPGTAIFMNTEAFF; cdr3_nt: TGCGCCAGCAGCCCCGGCACGGCCATCTTCATGAACACTGAAGCTTTCTTT
v_call: TRBV7-3; cdr3_length: 15; j_call: TRBJ2-7; clone_size: .; d_call: .; cdr3_aa: CASSLGLPSSYEQYF; cdr3_nt: TGTGCCAGCAGCCTAGGACTCCCATCCTCCTACGAGCAGTACTTC
v_call: TRBV11-2; cdr3_length: 13; j_call: TRBJ2-1; clone_size: .; d_call: .; cdr3_aa: CASSLRWDNEQFF; cdr3_nt: TGTGCCAGCAGCTTAAGGTGGGACAATGAGCAGTTCTTC
v_call: TRBV10-3; cdr3_length: 15; j_call: TRBJ1-4; clone_size: .; d_call: TRBD1; cdr3_aa: CATKIDRGYNEKLFF; cdr3_nt: TGTGCCACCAAGATAGACAGGGGATATAATGAAAAACTGTTTTTT
v_call: TRBV7-2; cdr3_length: 13; j_call: TRBJ1-5; clone_size: .; d_call: .; cdr3_aa: CASSLAGMGPQHF; cdr3_nt: TGTGCCAGCAGCTTAGCCGGGATGGGGCCCCAGCATTTT
v_call: TRBV7-2; cdr3_length: 13; j_call: TRBJ1-2; clone_size: once; d_call: .; cdr3_aa: CASSPRGWDGYTF; cdr3_nt: TGTGCCAGCAGCCCCCGGGGGTGGGATGGCTACACCTTC
v_call: TRBV27; cdr3_length: 16; j_call: TRBJ2-5; clone_size: .; d_call: .; cdr3_aa: CASSLSYGPGDRIQYF; cdr3_nt: TGTGCCAGCAGTTTATCTTACGGCCCTGGCGACCGCATCCAGTACTTC
v_call: TRBV7-9; cdr3_length: 14; j_call: TRBJ2-1; clone_size: .; d_call: .; cdr3_aa: CASSLAGRYNEQFF; cdr3_nt: TGTGCCAGCAGCTTAGCGGGTAGATACAATGAGCAGTTCTTC
v_call: TRBV28; cdr3_length: 15; j_call: TRBJ2-7; clone_size: .; d_call: .; cdr3_aa: CASSGGTPKIYEQYF; cdr3_nt: TGTGCCAGCAGCGGCGGGACCCCCAAAATCTACGAGCAGTACTTC
v_call: TRBV5-1; cdr3_length: 15; j_call: TRBJ2-1; clone_size: .; d_call: TRBD1; cdr3_aa: CASSPRDRAYNEQFF; cdr3_nt: TGCGCCAGCAGCCCCCGGGACAGGGCATACAATGAGCAGTTCTTC
v_call: TRBV5-6; cdr3_length: 16; j_call: TRBJ2-1; clone_size: once; d_call: .; cdr3_aa: CASSLVGRGVEYEQFF; cdr3_nt: TGTGCCAGCAGCTTGGTCGGCAGGGGAGTAGAGTATGAGCAGTTCTTC
v_call: TRBV28; cdr3_length: 16; j_call: TRBJ2-5; clone_size: .; d_call: TRBD2; cdr3_aa: CASGSPASGTQETQYF; cdr3_nt: TGTGCCAGCGGGAGTCCGGCTAGCGGGACCCAAGAGACCCAGTACTTC
v_call: TRBV10-3; cdr3_length: 14; j_call: TRBJ2-1; clone_size: .; d_call: TRBD1; cdr3_aa: CANSGTGSYNEQFF; cdr3_nt: TGTGCCAACTCCGGGACAGGGTCCTACAATGAGCAGTTCTTC
v_call: TRBV6-5; cdr3_length: 15; j_call: TRBJ1-5; clone_size: .; d_call: TRBD1; cdr3_aa: CASSRGQGSNQPQHF; cdr3_nt: TGTGCCAGCAGCCGTGGACAGGGTAGCAATCAGCCCCAGCATTTT
v_call: TRBV7-3; cdr3_length: 13; j_call: TRBJ1-1; clone_size: .; d_call: .; cdr3_aa: CASSPRQNVEAFF; cdr3_nt: TGTGCCAGCAGCCCACGACAGAATGTTGAAGCTTTCTTT
v_call: TRBV27; cdr3_length: 17; j_call: TRBJ2-2; clone_size: .; d_call: .; cdr3_aa: CASSFSGRTTNTGELFF; cdr3_nt: TGTGCCAGCAGTTTCAGTGGGAGGACCACGAACACCGGGGAGCTGTTTTTT
v_call: TRBV5-6; cdr3_length: 14; j_call: TRBJ2-3; clone_size: .; d_call: .; cdr3_aa: CASSDRRAGDTQYF; cdr3_nt: TGTGCCAGCAGCGATCGAAGGGCCGGGGATACGCAGTATTTT
v_call: TRBV5-4; cdr3_length: 15; j_call: TRBJ2-1; clone_size: .; d_call: .; cdr3_aa: CASSSSNGAYNEQFF; cdr3_nt: TGTGCCAGCAGCTCGTCGAACGGGGCCTACAATGAGCAGTTCTTC
v_call: TRBV5-4; cdr3_length: 15; j_call: TRBJ2-1; clone_size: .; d_call: TRBD2; cdr3_aa: CASSATSGALSEQFF; cdr3_nt: TGTGCCAGCAGCGCTACTAGCGGAGCCCTCAGCGAGCAGTTCTTC
v_call: TRBV5-4; cdr3_length: 12; j_call: TRBJ2-1; clone_size: .; d_call: .; cdr3_aa: CASSLNGNEQFF; cdr3_nt: TGTGCCAGCAGCTTGAATGGAAATGAGCAGTTCTTC
v_call: TRBV7-8; cdr3_length: 14; j_call: TRBJ1-5; clone_size: .; d_call: .; cdr3_aa: CASSSTGGLGPQHF; cdr3_nt: TGTGCCAGCAGCTCTACCGGGGGGCTCGGGCCCCAGCATTTT